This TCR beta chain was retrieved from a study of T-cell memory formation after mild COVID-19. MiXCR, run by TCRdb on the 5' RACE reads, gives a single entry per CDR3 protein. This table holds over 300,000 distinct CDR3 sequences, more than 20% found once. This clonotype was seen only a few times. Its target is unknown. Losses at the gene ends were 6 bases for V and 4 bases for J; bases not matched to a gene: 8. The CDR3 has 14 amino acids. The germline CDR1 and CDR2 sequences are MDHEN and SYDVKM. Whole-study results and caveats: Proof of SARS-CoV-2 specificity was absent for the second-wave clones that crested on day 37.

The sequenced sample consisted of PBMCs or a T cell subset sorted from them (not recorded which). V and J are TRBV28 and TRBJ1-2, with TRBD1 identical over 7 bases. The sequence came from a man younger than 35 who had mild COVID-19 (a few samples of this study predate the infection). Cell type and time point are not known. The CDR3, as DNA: TGTGCCAGCAGATCTTCCGACAGGGTCTATGGCTACACCTTC. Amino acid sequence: CASRSSDRVYGYTF.